This TCR beta chain appears in the sequencing data of a study of T-cell memory formation after mild COVID-19. In its sample, this clonotype was seen a few times. Each CDR3 protein is one row after TCRdb ran MiXCR on the 5' RACE reads. The sample lists around 450,000 distinct CDR3 sequences, around 20% occurring once. CDR1 is LGHNA and CDR2 is YSLEER in the germline V gene. The length of the CDR3 is 16 residues. J lost 4 bases, V lost 4 bases, and 10 bases had no gene match. Sequencing was performed on PBMCs or a T cell subset sorted from them (not recorded which). This clonotype was sampled from an adult woman who had mild COVID-19 (a few samples of this study predate the infection). Cell type and time point are not known. This chain links TRBV4-3 with TRBJ2-5; TRBD2 matches 9 bases. CDR3 residues: CASSPQFSGRGETQYF. CDR3 sequence (DNA): TGCGCCAGCAGCCCTCAATTTAGCGGGAGAGGAGAGACCCAGTACTTC.